This T cell receptor (beta chain) comes out of a study of spatial heterogeneity in lung cancer (dated by TCRdb to between 2019 and 2020). Regarding the study in general: Beta-chain transcripts were consistently detected in greater numbers than alpha-chain transcripts, which likely reflected higher beta-chain transcript abundance. In the raw uncorrected reads, each unique combination of TCR and UMI appeared more than ten times on average. In non-small cell lung cancer, the study made a quantitative comparison of TCR alpha and beta repertoires among multiple tumor regions, matched nontumor lung and blood. TCR repertoire features were related to nonsynonymous mutation counts determined by whole-exome sequencing of tumor tissue. Both alpha and beta chains were TCR-sequenced in samples taken at surgery, namely 220 tumor regions, around 64 matched nontumor lung samples and about 54 PBMC samples.

Library preparation was by 5' RACE. Sequencing relied on a NextSeq 500. To allow correction of PCR and sequencing errors, the TCR library protocol tagged every TCR cDNA molecule with a unique molecular identifier. The source study handled its data this way. Decombinator tools were used for TCR identification, UMI-based error correction and CDR3 extraction. Expanded TCRs were defined as those above a frequency of 2 per 1,000, corresponding to the top 1% of the tumor frequency distribution. Renyi diversity was computed with the R vegan package after each repertoire had been subsampled 100 times to 5,000 TCRs. CDR3 similarity networks were built from amino acid triplet string-kernel similarity, connecting CDR3s with pairwise similarity above 0.82. Starting from the raw public reads, TCRdb applied fastp trimming at Q25, assembled clones with MiXCR and retained in-frame beta chains. One record per CDR3 amino acid sequence lists the most common genes and DNA. The V and J calls follow TCRdb's processing rather than the paper's. This sample lists more than 60,000 distinct CDR3 sequences; roughly 6.6% were detected once. Under 15% of the sample is held by the ten biggest clonotypes.

Taken from the germline V gene, the CDR1 and CDR2 loops are SNHLY and FYNNEI. V gives up 11 bases and J gives up 5 bases, and the segment between their germline ends measures 19 bases. Taken from cysteine to phenylalanine, the CDR3 has 14 residues. This entry keeps only the CDR3 DNA: 42 bases, framed from base 1. Comments on this clonotype: The antigen it recognizes is unknown. No base-level quality is on record; no much larger clone is a single base apart.

What this sample's time point label stands for: sample taken at primary tumor resection. Donors were 65 to 85 patients with early-stage, untreated non-small cell lung cancer from the lung TRACERx cohort. Without any cell sorting, TCR sequencing was performed on whole RNA extracted either from tumor and nontumor lung tissue or from cryopreserved PBMC samples. Only patients for whom sufficient RNA was available from at least two tumor regions were selected for TCR sequencing. The research as a whole found: Ubiquitous expanded tumor TCRs were detected in blood more often at tumor resection than at routine follow-up. Additional single-cell paired TCR alpha and beta sequencing was considered necessary to confirm, at a functional level, the hypothesis that regional TCRs recognize regional mutations.

The origin of this receptor is a female donor with early-stage non-small cell lung cancer. The sequences come from PBMCs, collected at surgery. The sequence is built from TRBV2 and TRBJ1-5; a confident D gene designation cannot be given. The nucleotide sequence reads as follows: TGTGCCGGCGGCGAGGAGAACAGACATCAGCCCCAGCATTTT. It codes for CAGGEENRHQPQHF.